This T cell receptor beta chain emerged from a study of monozygotic twins with inflammatory bowel disease. Regarding this clonotype: Its antigen remains unidentified.

Study results and limitations: Twin concordance left repertoire similarity unchanged, with limited power a possible explanation for this lack of difference.

Blood samples measuring around 2.5 ml were taken per donor. This CDR3 is built from 13 residues. Germline CDR1 is LNHDA and CDR2 is SQIVND (reference sequence). Each CDR3 protein gets one entry in TCRdb, which reprocessed the 5' RACE reads and gives no DNA. The table counts about 210,000 distinct CDR3 sequences; 7.5% to 8% lies in the top ten. The TCR sequence derives from a human donor with ulcerative colitis or Crohn's disease, or a healthy co-twin of an affected twin (not recorded which). The sequenced sample consisted of blood. This chain uses TRBV19 with TRBJ2-5; as DNA is missing, the TRBD1 call by TCRdb cannot be tested. The CDR3 loop is CASKPVGRETQYF.